The rows below give T cell receptor beta chains drawn from one sample of a study of identifying expanded T cells in peripheral blood. Clones were read by immunoSEQ multiplex PCR, and TCRdb kept only the in-frame ones, dropping some. The data show about 54,000 clones, more than 70% seen once. The sample comprised blood. These receptors were obtained from a person aged 18 to 70 in good health. CDR3s include the opening cysteine and the closing phenylalanine or tryptophan. The D gene is left open where the match is weak. The size field is filled for only some rows; it gives once, few, many or a size class.

D | J | V | size | DNA | CDR3
TRBD2 | TRBJ2-7 | TRBV11-2 | NA | TGTGCCAGCAGCTTAATAAATCGCGGGAGGGGGAAACTCTACGAGCAGTACTTC | CASSLINRGRGKLYEQYF
TRBD1 | TRBJ1-2 | TRBV27 | NA | TGTGCCAGCAGTTCCGCCGGGACAGGGGTCTATGGCTACACCTTC | CASSSAGTGVYGYTF
TRBD2 | TRBJ2-7 | TRBV7-2 | NA | TGTGCCAGCAGCTTCTCAGCGGGGGTTCCCTACGAGCAGTACTTC | CASSFSAGVPYEQYF
NA | TRBJ2-7 | TRBV20-1 | NA | TGCAGTGCTGAGGACTCCTACGAGCAGTACTTC | CSAEDSYEQYF
NA | TRBJ2-2 | TRBV10-3 | NA | TGTGCCATCAGTGAGTCGTCCTCAGCAGAGCTGTTTTTT | CAISESSSAELFF
NA | TRBJ1-2 | TRBV5-1 | NA | TGCGCCAGCAGCTTCGAGGGTGGTGGAGGCTACACCTTC | CASSFEGGGGYTF
NA | TRBJ1-1 | TRBV19 | once | TGTGCCAGTAGTACCCAACGGGGGGGTGAAGCTTTCTTT | CASSTQRGGEAFF
TRBD1 | TRBJ2-3 | TRBV5-4 | NA | TGTGCCAGCAGCTTCGGACAGGGAGTCCCCACAGATACGCAGTATTTT | CASSFGQGVPTDTQYF
TRBD1 | TRBJ1-1 | TRBV28 | NA | TGTGCCAGCAGACCCCAGGGGGTCGGCACTGAAGCTTTCTTT | CASRPQGVGTEAFF
NA | TRBJ1-1 | TRBV5-1 | NA | TGCGCCAGCAGCTTATACGGTACCGGACATAACACTGAAGCTTTCTTT | CASSLYGTGHNTEAFF
NA | TRBJ1-3 | TRBV28 | NA | TGTGCCAGCAGTTTAGCCGGGGGGTTCCCTGGAAACACCATATATTTT | CASSLAGGFPGNTIYF
TRBD2 | TRBJ2-5 | TRBV10-3 | NA | TGTGCCATCAGAGCCGGGACTAGCCCCCAAGAGACCCAGTACTTC | CAIRAGTSPQETQYF
TRBD2 | TRBJ2-3 | TRBV5-6 | NA | TGTGCCAGCAGCCCGGTGCGGCGGGGGGGATTCACAGATACGCAGTATTTT | CASSPVRRGGFTDTQYF
NA | TRBJ1-2 | TRBV2 | NA | TGTGCCAGCAGCGCCGGCAGGGACTATGGCTACACCTTC | CASSAGRDYGYTF
NA | TRBJ1-1 | TRBV5-1 | NA | TGCGCCAGCAGCTATCAATGGGGCGCCAGGACTGAAGCTTTCTTT | CASSYQWGARTEAFF
NA | TRBJ2-5 | TRBV6-5 | NA | TGTGCCAGCAGTTACTCGAACACCGCAGAGACCCAGTACTTC | CASSYSNTAETQYF
NA | TRBJ1-1 | TRBV11-1 | NA | TGTGCCAGCAGCCTTGTAGGGGGGGGCACTGAAGCTTTCTTT | CASSLVGGGTEAFF
TRBD1 | TRBJ2-7 | TRBV10-3 | once | TGTGCCATCAGTGGGTCCGGGACAGGAACTTACGAGCAGTACTTC | CAISGSGTGTYEQYF
TRBD1 | TRBJ1-1 | TRBV23-1 | once | TGCGCCAGCAGTGCGGACAGGGAGAACACTGAAGCTTTCTTT | CASSADRENTEAFF
TRBD1 | TRBJ2-5 | TRBV15 | NA | TGTGCCACCAGCAGCATGACAGGGGGCCCAGAGACCCAGTACTTC | CATSSMTGGPETQYF